Each of the 30 T cell receptor beta chains below was sequenced from the same sample in a study of blood T cell repertoires in COVID-19. TCRdb's table, derived via immunoSEQ multiplex PCR, lists solely in-frame clones and lacks some. The sample yields roughly 230,000 clones, roughly 85% seen once. Sequencing was performed on peripheral blood. The receptor source for this set is a man aged 40-55 years with acute or convalescent COVID-19.

The V gene is TRBV25-1, the J gene TRBJ1-1; weak D call: TRBD1 (6 bases). The CDR3 sequence is 15 residues long. V was cut by 3 bases and J by 4 bases, with 15 bases left in between. Per germline, CDR1 MGHDK and CDR2 SYGVNS. CDR3: CASSDWGPLGTEAFF. The CDR3 DNA follows: TGTGCCAGCAGTGATTGGGGGCCGCTCGGCACTGAAGCTTTCTTT.

The CDR3 spells CASSLPGWPQHF. CDR3 nucleotide sequence: TGTGCCAGCAGCTTACCAGGATGGCCCCAGCATTTT. The rearrangement uses TRBV7-9 and TRBJ1-5, with unresolved D. The CDR3 length is 12 residues. CDR1 and CDR2 from the germline V gene are SEHNR and FQNEAQ (reference sequence). The V gene lost 2 bases and the J gene lost 9 bases, with 8 bases spanning the gap.

The J gene is TRBJ1-1, the V gene TRBV5-6; TRBD1 might be the D (5 bases). CDR3 length equals 15 residues. V lost 3 bases and J 2 bases, leaving 14 bases between the germline ends. CDR1 is SGHDT and CDR2 is YYEEEE in the germline V gene. The CDR3 nucleotides are TGTGCCAGCAGCTCGGCCGGGCAGGGAAACACTGAAGCTTTCTTT. Its translation is CASSSAGQGNTEAFF.

The rearrangement joins TRBV19 to TRBJ1-5, with 7 nucleotides matching TRBD1. Unmatched junction bases numbered 5, after V lost 5 bases and J lost 1 base. The CDR3 has 15 amino acids. In germline, CDR1 is LNHDA, CDR2 SQIVND (reference sequence). This CDR3 reads CASSQTGLSNQPQHF. The CDR3 coding sequence is TGTGCCAGTAGTCAGACAGGGTTGAGCAATCAGCCCCAGCATTTT.

The chain combines TRBV6-1 with TRBJ1-6, with 8 bases matching TRBD1. The V gene end was trimmed by 5 bases and the J gene end by 5 bases; junction bases not matched to a gene: 2. Germline V CDR1 and CDR2: MNHNS, SASEGT. This CDR3 is built from 14 residues. This CDR3 is CASSKTGDNSPLHF. In DNA, the CDR3 is TGTGCCAGCAGTAAGACAGGGGATAATTCACCCCTCCACTTT.

This clone was counted only a few times. Other DNA variants within this sample encode the same CDR3. This chain uses TRBV5-4 with TRBJ1-5; D is unclear. The CDR3 is 14 amino acids. Germline loops: CDR1 SGHNT, CDR2 YYREEE (reference sequence). V was shortened by 0 bases and J by 0 bases, with 4 bases between the two germline ends. CDR3 amino acids: CASSLAGSNQPQHF. For the CDR3, the DNA is TGTGCCAGCAGCTTGGCAGGTAGCAATCAGCCCCAGCATTTT. Full variable domain (missing parts from reference TRBV5-4 and TRBJ1-5): ETGVTQSPTHLIKTRGQQVTLRCSSQSGHNTVSWYQQALGQGPQFIFQYYREEENGRGNFPPRFSGLQFPNYSSELNVNALELDDSALYLCASSLAGSNQPQHFGDGTRLSIL.

The gene calls are TRBV7-9 and TRBJ2-2; perhaps TRBD2 as D (5 bases). This CDR3 comprises 15 residues. CDR1 is SEHNR, CDR2 FQNEAQ, per germline (reference sequence). V was clipped by 1 base and J by 1 base, with 7 bases between them. The DNA of the CDR3 is TGTGCCAGCAGCTTAGGCACTAGGAACACCGGGGAGCTGTTTTTT. Translation: CASSLGTRNTGELFF.

The genes are TRBV30 and TRBJ2-7; TRBD2 might be the D (5 bases). The CDR3 sequence is 14 residues long. Trimming took 0 bases from V and 6 from J, leaving 15 bases between them. Germline V gene lookup returns CDR1 GTSNPN and CDR2 SVGIG (reference sequence). The CDR3 here is CAWSVLGSTSEQYF. CDR3 DNA sequence: TGTGCCTGGAGTGTACTGGGGAGTACGAGCGAGCAGTACTTC.

This clone was recorded only once. This sequence joins TRBV27 and TRBJ1-5; D possibly corresponds to TRBD1 (5 bases). V lost 6 bases and J 4 bases, leaving 19 bases between the germline ends. The CDR3 consists of 16 residues. Germline lookup yields CDR1 MNHEY and CDR2 SMNVEV (reference sequence). CDR3 nucleotide sequence: TGTGCCAGCAGCTCTTGGGGCACCCGGGGGAATCAGCCCCAGCATTTT. Protein: CASSSWGTRGNQPQHF.

This clone is a singleton in its sample. This chain connects TRBV9 to TRBJ1-6, with D possibly being TRBD1 (6 bases). The CDR3 has 13 amino acids. Germline assignment: CDR1 SGDLS and CDR2 YYNGEE. V lost 0 bases, J lost 10 bases, and 8 bases lay in between. The CDR3 sequence: CASSVDRASPLHF. The CDR3 nucleotides are TGTGCCAGCAGCGTAGACAGGGCCTCACCCCTCCACTTT.

This clone was found once. In nucleotides, the CDR3 is TGTGCCAGCAGTGAAATGCAGGGGGCGGACGGCTACACCTTC. This gives the protein CASSEMQGADGYTF. The genes are TRBV6-1 and TRBJ1-2; 8 nucleotides agree with TRBD1. Germline values: CDR1 MNHNS, CDR2 SASEGT. The J segment lost 8 bases and the V segment lost 2 bases, leaving 7 bases of the junction unmatched. This CDR3 is 14 amino acids long.

The rearrangement uses TRBV6-6 and TRBJ2-3; no reliable D call. V was clipped by 0 bases and J by 1 base, with 5 bases between them. Germline V CDR1 and CDR2: MNHNY, SVGAGI (reference sequence). The CDR3 is 14 residues long. CDR3 amino acids: CASSYSPGTDTQYF. CDR3 DNA sequence: TGTGCCAGCAGTTACTCGCCGGGCACAGATACGCAGTATTTT.

CDR3 in amino acids: CASSGLQQGYGNTIYF. The CDR3, as DNA: TGTGCCAGCAGTGGTCTGCAACAGGGGTACGGAAACACCATATATTTT. The rearrangement uses TRBV6-1 and TRBJ1-3; TRBD1 matches at 7 bases. The CDR3 is made up of 16 amino acids. Germline V lookup: CDR1 MNHNS, CDR2 SASEGT. The V segment lost 4 bases and the J segment 4 bases; nucleotides outside the gene matches: 10.

The chain is built from TRBV2 and TRBJ2-1, with 10 bases lining up with TRBD2. The V segment lost 9 bases and the J segment 1 base; nucleotides outside the gene matches: 6. The CDR3 runs 15 residues. Looked up from germline, CDR1 is SNHLY and CDR2 is FYNNEI. The CDR3, as DNA: TGTGCCAGAGGCGCTAGCGGGAGTTCCTACAATGAGCAGTTCTTC. Translation: CARGASGSSYNEQFF.

V gene TRBV11-2 combines with J gene TRBJ1-2; TRBD1 matches at 9 bases. The J segment lost 6 bases and the V segment lost 5 bases, leaving 4 bases of the junction unmatched. The CDR3 is 13 amino acids. Germline assignment: CDR1 SGHAT and CDR2 FQNNGV. CDR3 amino acids: CASSPTGGNGYTF. In DNA form, the CDR3 reads TGTGCCAGCAGCCCTACAGGGGGCAATGGCTACACCTTC.

This clone came up once. The V gene is TRBV25-1, the J gene TRBJ2-5; TRBD1 aligns across 7 bases. This CDR3 has 15 amino acids. Germline CDR1 and CDR2: MGHDK and SYGVNS. V lost 2 bases, J lost 5 bases, and 8 bases stayed unmatched. The CDR3 loop reads CASSEEAGGYETQYF. CDR3 coding DNA: TGTGCCAGCAGTGAAGAGGCAGGGGGTTACGAGACCCAGTACTTC.

Note on this clone: Other DNA sequences of this sample code for an identical CDR3. This sequence joins TRBV3-1 (or the pseudogene TRBV3-2) and TRBJ1-2, with D perhaps TRBD1 (5 bases). Germline V gene lookup returns CDR1 LGHDT and CDR2 YNNKEL (reference sequence). The CDR3 is 14 residues long. Trimming removed 1 base from V and 3 bases from J, with 9 bases in between. The CDR3 DNA reads TGTGCCAGCAGCCAAGTTGACAGCGACTATGGCTACACCTTC. It codes for CASSQVDSDYGYTF.

This clone has only a few counts. The chain is built from TRBV5-6 and TRBJ1-2; D call uncertain. CDR3 size: 16 residues. The ends were cut back, 4 bases at V and 3 bases at J, with 19 bases in the middle. CDR1 is SGHDT and CDR2 is YYEEEE in the germline V gene. The CDR3 sequence is CASSLAEGGEYYGYTF. CDR3 nucleotides: TGTGCCAGCAGCCTGGCCGAGGGAGGCGAGTACTATGGCTACACCTTC. Based on the CDR3 plus reference TRBV5-6 and TRBJ1-2, the full variable domain is DAGVTQSPTHLIKTRGQQVTLRCSPKSGHDTVSWYQQALGQGPQFIFQYYEEEERQRGNFPDRFSGHQFPNYSSELNVNALLLGDSALYLCASSLAEGGEYYGYTFGSGTRLTVV.

The gene calls are TRBV5-1 and TRBJ2-7; possibly TRBD1 for D (5 bases). This CDR3 is built from 13 residues. V was pared by 0 bases and J by 2 bases, with 6 bases between. Germline loops: CDR1 SGHRS, CDR2 YFSETQ. The CDR3 region has the DNA TGCGCCAGCAGCTTGGAGACAGCCTACGAGCAGTACTTC. This gives the protein CASSLETAYEQYF.

The rearrangement links TRBV5-5 to TRBJ2-5, with D unresolved. Trimming took off 2 bases at V and 0 bases at J, with 14 bases between the two ends. Germline CDR1 is SGHKS and CDR2 is YYEKEE (reference sequence). The CDR3 has 16 residues. The chain's CDR3 is CASSFFEVLYQETQYF. The CDR3 DNA reads as TGTGCCAGCAGCTTTTTTGAGGTTCTGTACCAAGAGACCCAGTACTTC.

The gene calls are TRBV28 and TRBJ2-1; 14 nucleotides align to TRBD2. The CDR3 runs 16 residues. Germline V gene sequence: CDR1 MDHEN, CDR2 SYDVKM. Losses at the gene ends were 7 bases for V and 7 bases for J; bases not matched to a gene: 9. The CDR3 spells CASIPTSGGAVNEQFF. The CDR3 DNA reads TGTGCCAGCATTCCGACTAGCGGGGGGGCCGTGAATGAGCAGTTCTTC.

This clone showed up just a few times. This chain connects TRBV9 to TRBJ1-1; D gene unclear. CDR3 length: 14 residues. Germline CDR1 is SGDLS and CDR2 is YYNGEE. Trimming removed 1 base from V and 5 bases from J, with 12 bases in between. CDR3 coding DNA: TGTGCCAGCAGCGTAAGAGGAGTTGGTACTGAAGCTTTCTTT. It translates to CASSVRGVGTEAFF.

The rearrangement joins TRBV4-2 to TRBJ2-7; 9 nucleotides match TRBD2. CDR3 length: 15 amino acids. V lost 0 bases, J lost 3 bases, and 3 bases stayed unmatched. Germline assignment: CDR1 LGHNA and CDR2 YNFKEQ. CDR3 DNA: TGTGCCAGCAGCCAAGACCCAGCGGGGGGCTACGAGCAGTACTTC. Translating it yields CASSQDPAGGYEQYF.

The chain has TRBV2 and TRBJ2-7; TRBD1 matches 9 bases. The CDR3 consists of 15 residues. Germline values: CDR1 SNHLY, CDR2 FYNNEI. Trimming cost V 5 bases and J 6 bases; bases outside gene matches: 11. The chain's CDR3 is CASSPPGTGRGEQYF. In DNA, the CDR3 is TGTGCCAGCAGTCCTCCCGGGACAGGGCGGGGCGAGCAGTACTTC.

This clone has a handful of counts. The DNA of the CDR3 is TGTGCCAGCAGTTTAGATCTTTCGGGGTACACTGAAGCTTTCTTT. Its protein product is CASSLDLSGYTEAFF. The chain combines TRBV28 with TRBJ1-1; D call uncertain. CDR1 and CDR2 from the germline V gene are MDHEN and SYDVKM. The CDR3 runs 15 residues. V gave up 2 bases and J gave up 3 bases, with 13 bases separating them.

V and J are TRBV28 and TRBJ2-1; the match to TRBD1 covers 8 bases. This CDR3 contains 16 residues. Looked up from germline, CDR1 is MDHEN and CDR2 is SYDVKM. V shed 4 bases, J shed 3 bases, and the junction held 8 bases outside the gene matches. CDR3 DNA sequence: TGTGCCAGCAGTTCGACCCAGGGGGCGGTCTACAATGAGCAGTTCTTC. It codes for CASSSTQGAVYNEQFF. The full variable domain, completed using reference TRBV28 and TRBJ2-1, is DVKVTQSSRYLVKRTGEKVFLECVQDMDHENMFWYRQDPGLGLRLIYFSYDVKMKEKGDIPEGYSVSREKKERFSLILESASTNQTSMYLCASSSTQGAVYNEQFFGPGTRLTVL.

V is TRBV19 and J is TRBJ2-1; 11 bases map to TRBD1. The CDR3 spans 13 residues. Germline V lookup: CDR1 LNHDA, CDR2 SQIVND (reference sequence). After removal of 4 bases from V and 14 bases from J, the junction contained 7 bases not matched to a gene. The CDR3 sequence: CASSSDRDRGKFF. For the CDR3, the DNA is TGTGCCAGTAGTAGCGACCGGGACAGGGGGAAGTTCTTC.

This clone was found once. The rearrangement links TRBV2 to TRBJ2-2; weak D call: TRBD1 (5 bases). V dropped 2 bases and J dropped 2 bases, with 6 bases sitting between them. Per germline, CDR1 SNHLY and CDR2 FYNNEI. CDR3 length: 14 residues. The DNA of the CDR3 is TGTGCCAGCAGTGAACGGACAAACACCGGGGAGCTGTTTTTT. Protein product: CASSERTNTGELFF.

This clone was detected a few times. The chain employs TRBV27 and TRBJ1-2; D is ambiguous. The CDR3 spans 14 residues. The V and J ends lost 6 bases and 5 bases respectively, with 16 bases between them. Germline V gene sequence: CDR1 MNHEY, CDR2 SMNVEV (reference sequence). The CDR3 loop reads CASSQEAGSYGYTF. Written as DNA, the CDR3 is TGTGCCAGCAGCCAGGAGGCAGGTTCTTATGGCTACACCTTC.

V is TRBV28 and J is TRBJ2-1, with D possibly TRBD2 on 7 matching bases. This CDR3 has 15 residues. Trimming removed 6 bases from V and 4 bases from J, with 16 bases in between. The germline gives CDR1 MDHEN, CDR2 SYDVKM. CDR3 residues: CASRREGVWYNEQFF. The CDR3 DNA reads TGTGCCAGCAGAAGGGAGGGGGTATGGTACAATGAGCAGTTCTTC.